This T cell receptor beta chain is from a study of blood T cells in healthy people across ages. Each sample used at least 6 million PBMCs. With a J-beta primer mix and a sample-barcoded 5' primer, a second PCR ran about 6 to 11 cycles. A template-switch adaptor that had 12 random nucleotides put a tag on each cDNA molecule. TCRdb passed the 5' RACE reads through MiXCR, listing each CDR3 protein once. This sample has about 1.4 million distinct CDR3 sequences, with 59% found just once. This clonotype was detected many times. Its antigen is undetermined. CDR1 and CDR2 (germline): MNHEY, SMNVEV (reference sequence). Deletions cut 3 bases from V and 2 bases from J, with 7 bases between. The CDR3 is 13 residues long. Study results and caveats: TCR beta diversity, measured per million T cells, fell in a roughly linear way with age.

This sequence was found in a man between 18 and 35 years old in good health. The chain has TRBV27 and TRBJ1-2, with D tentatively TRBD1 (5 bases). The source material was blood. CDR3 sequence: CASSLTENYGYTF. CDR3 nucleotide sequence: TGTGCCAGCAGTTTGACAGAGAACTATGGCTACACCTTC.